This passage covers 21 T cell receptor beta chains from one sample sequenced in a study of shared clonotypes between healthy human individuals. The data were produced by immunoSEQ multiplex PCR, yet TCRdb's version contains in-frame clones alone and is incomplete. The sample has roughly 2.6 million clones, roughly 92% seen once. The sequencing sample was made of naive CD4+ T cells sorted from blood. Subset reported: CD45RA+ positively selected. These receptors all come from a man in his late teens or twenties in good health.

This rearrangement joins TRBV9 to TRBJ1-6; D is perhaps TRBD1 (6 bases). With 0 bases removed from V and 11 bases from J, the gap between germline ends came to 15 bases. There are 15 residues in the CDR3. The germline V gene has CDR1 SGDLS and CDR2 YYNGEE. The CDR3 protein is CASSVGVQGGAPLHF. The CDR3 bases are TGTGCCAGCAGCGTAGGTGTACAGGGCGGTGCACCCCTCCACTTT.

Regarding this clone: Other nucleotide sequences from this sample produce the same CDR3. This sequence joins TRBV6-1 and TRBJ1-2; 9 bases are a match to TRBD1. The V and J ends lost 6 bases and 4 bases, in that order; junction bases with no gene match: 3. The CDR3 spans 13 residues. Germline V gene data show CDR1 as MNHNS and CDR2 as SASEGT. Here the CDR3 DNA reads TGTGCCAGCAGGGGACAGGGTCCCTATGGCTACACCTTC. Encoded protein: CASRGQGPYGYTF.

J is TRBJ1-5 and V is TRBV6-1; no firm D call. There are 17 residues in the CDR3. Germline V gene data show CDR1 as MNHNS and CDR2 as SASEGT. Deletions cut 2 bases from V and 2 bases from J, with 16 bases between. For the CDR3, the DNA is TGTGCCAGCAGTGAAATTAAAGGGTCGGCGGGCAATCAGCCCCAGCATTTT. Its translation is CASSEIKGSAGNQPQHF.

The sample holds a few counts of this clone. The V gene is TRBV5-6, the J gene TRBJ1-3, with D perhaps matching TRBD1 (5 bases). Germline V lookup: CDR1 SGHDT, CDR2 YYEEEE. Trimming left V 5 bases short and J 1 base short, with 16 bases between. The CDR3 totals 16 residues. CDR3 region: CASSLYSGTSGNTIYF. DNA for the CDR3: TGTGCCAGCAGTCTCTACTCCGGGACGTCTGGAAACACCATATATTTT.

The chain combines TRBV5-1 with TRBJ1-5; 9 nucleotides line up with TRBD1. Losses at the gene ends were 0 bases for V and 5 bases for J; bases not matched to a gene: 3. CDR3 length: 15 residues. The germline V gene has CDR1 SGHRS and CDR2 YFSETQ. The CDR3 region has the DNA TGCGCCAGCAGCTTGGGGGGACAGGGCGATCAGCCCCAGCATTTT. As protein: CASSLGGQGDQPQHF.

This chain uses TRBV6-1 with TRBJ2-7; the D is unclear. Trimming stripped 2 bases from V and 2 bases from J, with 10 bases between. The CDR3 covers 14 residues. Looked up from germline, CDR1 is MNHNS and CDR2 is SASEGT. CDR3 in DNA: TGTGCCAGCAGTGAACTGGGTTTCGCCTACGAGCAGTACTTC. Translating gives CASSELGFAYEQYF.

The chain recombines TRBV7-9 with TRBJ1-1; no definite D call. The germline CDR1 and CDR2 sequences are SEHNR and FQNEAQ (reference sequence). The CDR3 length is 13 residues. The V gene lost 1 base and the J gene lost 12 bases, with 15 bases spanning the gap. CDR3 protein: CASSLGGQVVTFF. The CDR3 DNA sequence: TGTGCCAGCAGCTTAGGCGGGCAGGTGGTGACTTTCTTT.

The CDR3 DNA is TGTGCCACCGGGCGAGCTGGCAATCAGCCCCAGCATTTT. Protein product: CATGRAGNQPQHF. The genes are TRBV15 and TRBJ1-5; D remains unclear. Trimming stripped 8 bases from V and 2 bases from J, with 10 bases between. The CDR3 has 13 residues. CDR1 and CDR2 (germline): LNHNV, YYDKDF (reference sequence).

The chain recombines TRBV9 with TRBJ1-2, with TRBD1 matching 7 bases. With 0 bases clipped from V and 4 bases from J, the junction kept 6 bases outside the gene matches. There are 15 residues in the CDR3. CDR1 and CDR2 from the germline V gene are SGDLS and YYNGEE. The chain's CDR3 is CASSVDFGQVYGYTF. CDR3 DNA: TGTGCCAGCAGCGTAGATTTCGGACAGGTCTATGGCTACACCTTC.

This chain joins TRBV18 and TRBJ2-5; tentatively, D is TRBD1 (6 bases). The CDR3 is 14 amino acids. CDR1 and CDR2 (germline): KGHSH, LQKENI. Trimming took 5 bases from V and 5 from J, leaving 15 bases between them. The chain's CDR3 is CASSWEQGTETQYF. DNA for the CDR3: TGTGCCAGCTCATGGGAACAGGGAACGGAGACCCAGTACTTC.

The chain uses TRBV6-5 and TRBJ1-6, with D unclear. The V end was cut by 6 bases, the J end by 9 bases, with 15 bases between. CDR3 length: 14 residues. Germline V gene lookup returns CDR1 MNHEY and CDR2 SVGAGI. The DNA of the CDR3 is TGTGCCAGCAGATCAGTCTCTGCGGGTTCACCCCTCCACTTT. Encoded protein: CASRSVSAGSPLHF.

This chain joins TRBV21-1 and TRBJ2-7; the table's D call of TRBD1 was not tested on the DNA. TRBV21-1 is annotated as a pseudogene. This CDR3 contains 18 residues. CDR3 sequence reads: CASSKAQGQGSIFYEQYF. The CDR3 coding sequence is TGTGCCAGCAGCAAAGCGCAAGGACAGGGCTCAATTTTCTACGAGCAGTACTTC.

This chain connects TRBV19 to TRBJ2-1; the match to TRBD1 covers 8 bases. The CDR3 runs 15 residues. Germline assignment: CDR1 LNHDA and CDR2 SQIVND (reference sequence). With 7 bases clipped from V and 5 bases from J, the junction kept 10 bases outside the gene matches. For the CDR3, the DNA is TGTGCCAGTACCCGTCCGGGACAGGCGAACAATGAGCAGTTCTTC. Translating gives CASTRPGQANNEQFF. The complete variable domain, with remaining parts taken from reference TRBV19 and TRBJ2-1, reads DGGITQSPKYLFRKEGQNVTLSCEQNLNHDAMYWYRQDPGQGLRLIYYSQIVNDFQKGDIAEGYSVSREKKESFPLTVTSAQKNPTAFYLCASTRPGQANNEQFFGPGTRLTVL.

This sequence joins TRBV12-5 and TRBJ2-3, with D uncertain. Germline CDR1 reads LGHNT; CDR2 reads FRNRAP. The CDR3 is 14 residues long. Trimming took off 1 base at V and 1 base at J, with 6 bases between the two ends. CDR3 DNA sequence: TGTGCTAGTGGTTTGGGGGATGGCACAGATACGCAGTATTTT. It codes for CASGLGDGTDTQYF.

This sequence joins TRBV5-8 and TRBJ2-1; D not certain. V was shortened by 2 bases and J by 9 bases, with 9 bases between the two germline ends. The CDR3 totals 12 residues. CDR1 and CDR2 (germline): SGHTS, YDEGEE. Here the CDR3 DNA reads TGTGCCAGCAGCTTAAACCCGTCTGAGCAGTTCTTC. This encodes CASSLNPSEQFF.

The chain couples TRBV7-2 to TRBJ1-2, with 8 nucleotides matching TRBD1. This CDR3 contains 16 residues. Germline V CDR1 and CDR2: SGHTA, FQGNSA. The V gene end was trimmed by 5 bases and the J gene end by 2 bases; junction bases not matched to a gene: 10. CDR3 sequence: CASSKDRGRTNYGYTF. For the CDR3, the DNA is TGTGCCAGCAGCAAAGACAGGGGAAGGACCAACTATGGCTACACCTTC.

Comments on this clone: Different DNA sequences within this sample yield the same CDR3. The chain combines TRBV6-5 with TRBJ2-3, with 7 nucleotides matching TRBD2. This CDR3 spans 13 amino acids. The trim removed 8 bases at V and 3 bases at J, leaving 5 bases unmatched. Germline lookup yields CDR1 MNHEY and CDR2 SVGAGI. DNA for the CDR3: TGTGCCAGCCGGAGGGAGGGAACAGATACGCAGTATTTT. This encodes CASRREGTDTQYF.

This clone appeared a single time. J is TRBJ1-4 and V is TRBV6-1, with no clear D. V lost 0 bases and J 4 bases, leaving 12 bases between the germline ends. This CDR3 has 16 residues. CDR1 is MNHNS, CDR2 SASEGT, per germline. The CDR3 DNA is TGTGCCAGCAGTGAAGCGAGTGTCAGTTATAATGAAAAACTGTTTTTT. As protein: CASSEASVSYNEKLFF.

V gene TRBV19 combines with J gene TRBJ2-3; D ambiguous. The CDR3 contains 14 residues. In germline, CDR1 is LNHDA, CDR2 SQIVND (reference sequence). V lost 5 bases and J lost 2, with 11 bases in between. CDR3 sequence (DNA): TGTGCCAGTAGTCCCCAAAGTTTCACAGATACGCAGTATTTT. This sequence encodes CASSPQSFTDTQYF.

The chain is built from TRBV28 and TRBJ2-3; 9 bases map to TRBD2. The CDR3 runs 17 residues. Trimming took 2 bases from V and 0 from J; bases not matched to a gene: 6. From germline, CDR1 is MDHEN and CDR2 SYDVKM. CDR3 protein: CASSLGSTSGSTDTQYF. CDR3 sequence (DNA): TGTGCCAGCAGTTTAGGCTCGACTAGCGGAAGCACAGATACGCAGTATTTT.

The chain uses TRBV5-1 and TRBJ1-2; D is ambiguous. Germline V gives CDR1 SGHRS, CDR2 YFSETQ. CDR3 length: 15 amino acids. The V and J ends lost 0 bases and 7 bases respectively, with 16 bases between them. CDR3 nucleotide sequence: TGCGCCAGCAGCTTGGAGGGTACATTGGGGAGTGGCTACACCTTC. Its protein product is CASSLEGTLGSGYTF.